The rows below give T cell receptor beta chains drawn from one sample of a study of graft-versus-host responses after intestinal transplantation. The data were produced by immunoSEQ multiplex PCR, yet TCRdb's version contains in-frame clones alone and is incomplete. The table records around 100,000 clones, roughly 90% of them present only once. Their antigen targets remain unknown. Sample: unstimulated CD4+ T cells sorted from spleen or lymph node cells, taken before intestinal transplant. These receptors were collected from a human donor who received an intestinal transplant. CDR3s include the opening cysteine and the closing phenylalanine or tryptophan. A D gene is named only where the DNA matches it firmly. Size tells how often a clone was seen (once, few, many) or the class of an expanded clone, and some rows leave it out.

CDR3 | DNA | D | V | size | J
CSSSPTGGGTDTQYF | TGCAGCTCTTCTCCAACAGGGGGCGGAACAGATACGCAGTATTTT | TRBD1 | TRBV29-1 | once | TRBJ2-3
CASSLGGTGPDTQYF | TGTGCCAGCAGCTTGGGGGGGACAGGGCCAGATACGCAGTATTTT | TRBD1 | TRBV5-5 | NA | TRBJ2-3
CASSQRSSYEQYF | TGTGCCAGCAGCCAACGGAGCTCCTACGAGCAGTACTTC | NA | TRBV7-9 | few | TRBJ2-7
CAISESGLGNTIYF | TGTGCCATCAGTGAGTCGGGATTGGGAAACACCATATATTTT | NA | TRBV10-3 | NA | TRBJ1-3
CASSPQAQPSTDTQYF | TGCGCCAGCAGCCCACAGGCCCAACCTAGCACAGATACGCAGTATTTT | NA | TRBV5-1 | once | TRBJ2-3
CASSLGAGGHNEQFF | TGCGCCAGCAGCTTGGGCGCGGGGGGGCACAATGAGCAGTTCTTC | TRBD2 | TRBV5-1 | few | TRBJ2-1
CASSLAGVQETQYF | TGTGCCAGCAGCTTGGCCGGAGTTCAAGAGACCCAGTACTTC | NA | TRBV5-4 | NA | TRBJ2-5
CASSPRDRSYEQYF | TGTGCCAGCAGCCCGCGGGACAGGTCCTACGAGCAGTACTTC | TRBD1 | TRBV7-6 | few | TRBJ2-7
CAWRGWGDGSSYNEQFF | TGTGCCTGGAGAGGTTGGGGAGACGGAAGCTCCTACAATGAGCAGTTCTTC | NA | TRBV30 | NA | TRBJ2-1
CASSEVRGSTEAFF | TGTGCCAGCAGTGAAGTCAGGGGGTCGACTGAAGCTTTCTTT | TRBD1 | TRBV2 | NA | TRBJ1-1
CASSLANTEAFF | TGTGCCAGCAGCTTAGCCAACACTGAAGCTTTCTTT | NA | TRBV11-1 | NA | TRBJ1-1
CASSQGMVPDTQYF | TGCGCCAGCAGCCAGGGGATGGTGCCAGATACGCAGTATTTT | NA | TRBV4-1 | NA | TRBJ2-3
CASSLSSNQPQHF | TGTGCCAGCAGCTTATCTAGCAATCAGCCCCAGCATTTT | NA | TRBV11-2 | NA | TRBJ1-5
CAAYSPSTDTQYF | TGTGCCGCATATTCCCCCAGCACAGATACGCAGTATTTT | NA | TRBV6-5 | few | TRBJ2-3
CASSLTGGDNSPLHF | TGTGCCAGCAGCTTAACTGGAGGAGATAATTCACCCCTCCACTTT | NA | TRBV7-3 | NA | TRBJ1-6
CASSLGQGLTGELFF | TGTGCCAGCAGCTTAGGACAGGGGTTGACCGGGGAGCTGTTTTTT | TRBD1 | TRBV11-2 | NA | TRBJ2-2
CARGRTGFDTQYF | TGTGCCAGGGGGAGAACAGGGTTCGATACGCAGTATTTT | NA | TRBV2 | NA | TRBJ2-3
CAIASSGNTIYF | TGTGCCATAGCGAGCTCTGGAAACACCATATATTTT | NA | TRBV10-3 | NA | TRBJ1-3
CASSQERGWSGQAQETQYF | TGCGCCAGCAGCCAAGAGAGGGGGTGGTCGGGACAAGCCCAAGAGACCCAGTACTTC | NA | TRBV4-1 | NA | TRBJ2-5
CASSFTGGTRNEKLFF | TGTGCCAGCAGTTTTACTGGGGGGACCCGTAATGAAAAACTGTTTTTT | NA | TRBV27 | NA | TRBJ1-4
CASSERLREQFF | TGTGCCAGCAGTGAACGGCTCCGTGAGCAGTTCTTC | NA | TRBV6-1 | NA | TRBJ2-1
CASSQDLKQPYEQYF | TGTGCCAGCAGCCAAGATCTAAAACAGCCCTACGAGCAGTACTTC | NA | TRBV4-2 | NA | TRBJ2-7
CASRRNQGAGELFF | TGTGCCAGCAGACGCAATCAAGGTGCCGGGGAGCTGTTTTTT | NA | TRBV11-2 | NA | TRBJ2-2
CASSSVDRVSTQYF | TGCGCCAGCAGCAGCGTGGACAGGGTGTCGACCCAGTACTTC | TRBD1 | TRBV4-1 | NA | TRBJ2-5
CASSLPERESPVF | TGTGCCAGCAGCTTACCCGAGCGGGAGTCCCCGGTCTTC | TRBD2 | TRBV5-4 | NA | TRBJ2-1
CASSLNRGQETQYF | TGTGCCAGCAGCTTAAACAGGGGCCAAGAGACCCAGTACTTC | TRBD1 | TRBV11-2 | once | TRBJ2-5
CASSLDRALIEQFF | TGCGCCAGCAGCCTGGACAGGGCCCTGATCGAGCAGTTCTTC | TRBD1 | TRBV5-1 | NA | TRBJ2-1
CASSTRGGSSYEQYF | TGTGCCAGCAGCACCAGGGGGGGGTCTTCCTACGAGCAGTACTTC | NA | TRBV7-2 | NA | TRBJ2-7
CASSTEGHTEAFF | TGTGCCAGCAGTACGGAGGGGCACACTGAAGCTTTCTTT | NA | TRBV2 | NA | TRBJ1-1
CASSPSASTSGNTIYF | TGTGCCAGCTCACCATCCGCCAGTACCTCTGGAAACACCATATATTTT | NA | TRBV18 | once | TRBJ1-3
CASSPPGQTIYEQYF | TGTGCCAGCTCACCCCCGGGACAGACAATCTACGAGCAGTACTTC | TRBD1 | TRBV18 | few | TRBJ2-7
CAWTKRLAGGSAYNEQFF | TGTGCCTGGACTAAACGACTAGCGGGAGGGTCTGCCTACAATGAGCAGTTCTTC | TRBD2 | TRBV30 | NA | TRBJ2-1
CASSMGGAIQETQYF | TGTGCCAGTAGTATGGGGGGGGCTATACAAGAGACCCAGTACTTC | NA | TRBV19 | NA | TRBJ2-5
CASSLLTLNTEAFF | TGTGCCAGCAGCCTATTGACCCTGAACACTGAAGCTTTCTTT | NA | TRBV5-5 | NA | TRBJ1-1
CASSPSGPRTDTQYF | TGTGCCAGCAGCCCTAGTGGGCCTCGCACAGATACGCAGTATTTT | NA | TRBV7-3 | NA | TRBJ2-3
CASSYSIAGDYGYTF | TGTGCCAGCAGTTACTCGATAGCCGGGGACTATGGCTACACCTTC | NA | TRBV6-5 | NA | TRBJ1-2
CASRVGTEAFF | TGTGCCAGCAGGGTTGGCACTGAAGCTTTCTTT | NA | TRBV2 | NA | TRBJ1-1
CAISESGLANNEQFF | TGTGCCATCAGTGAGTCGGGACTAGCGAACAATGAGCAGTTCTTC | TRBD2 | TRBV10-3 | few | TRBJ2-1
CASSWGLNQPQHF | TGTGCCAGCAGTTGGGGCTTAAATCAGCCCCAGCATTTT | NA | TRBV28 | NA | TRBJ1-5
CATRTGPNSPLHF | TGTGCCACCAGGACAGGACCAAATTCACCCCTCCACTTT | TRBD1 | TRBV10-3 | few | TRBJ1-6
CASSLFRGYNEQFF | TGTGCCAGCAGTTTATTTCGGGGCTACAATGAGCAGTTCTTC | NA | TRBV27 | NA | TRBJ2-1